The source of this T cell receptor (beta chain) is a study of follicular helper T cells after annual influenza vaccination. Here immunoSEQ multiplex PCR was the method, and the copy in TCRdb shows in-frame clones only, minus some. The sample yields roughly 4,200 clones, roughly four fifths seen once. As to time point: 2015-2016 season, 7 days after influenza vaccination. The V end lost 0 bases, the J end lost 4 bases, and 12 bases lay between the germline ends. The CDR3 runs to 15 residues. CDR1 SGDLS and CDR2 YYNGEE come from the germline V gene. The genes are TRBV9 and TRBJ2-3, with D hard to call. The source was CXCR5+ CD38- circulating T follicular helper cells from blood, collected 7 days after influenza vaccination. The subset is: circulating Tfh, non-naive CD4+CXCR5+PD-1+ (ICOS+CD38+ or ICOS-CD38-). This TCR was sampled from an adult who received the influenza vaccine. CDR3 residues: CASSVGLNPPDTQYF. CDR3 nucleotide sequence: TGTGCCAGCAGCGTAGGTCTTAATCCTCCAGATACGCAGTATTTT.